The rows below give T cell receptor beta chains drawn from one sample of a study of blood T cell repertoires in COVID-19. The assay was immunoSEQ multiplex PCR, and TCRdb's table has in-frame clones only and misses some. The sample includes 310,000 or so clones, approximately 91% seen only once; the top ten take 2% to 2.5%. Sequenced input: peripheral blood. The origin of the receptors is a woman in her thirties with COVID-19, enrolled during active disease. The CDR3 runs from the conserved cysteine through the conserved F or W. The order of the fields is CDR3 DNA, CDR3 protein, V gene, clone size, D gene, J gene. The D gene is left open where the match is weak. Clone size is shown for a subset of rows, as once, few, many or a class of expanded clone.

DNA: TGTGCCAGCAGCTTGGGCAGGGAGGCTGGAAACACCATATATTTT; CDR3: CASSLGREAGNTIYF; V: TRBV5-4; size: NA; D: NA; J: TRBJ1-3
DNA: TGTGCCAGCAGCGTAGACGGTACCCGGGAACGGGCCCAGCATTTT; CDR3: CASSVDGTRERAQHF; V: TRBV9; size: NA; D: NA; J: TRBJ1-5
DNA: TGCGCCAGCAGCTTACGTGAGACTAGCGGTATAGGAGATACGCAGTATTTT; CDR3: CASSLRETSGIGDTQYF; V: TRBV5-1; size: once; D: TRBD2; J: TRBJ2-3
DNA: TGTGCCAGTAGTATTCGGACTAGCCTTGATACGCAGTATTTT; CDR3: CASSIRTSLDTQYF; V: TRBV19; size: NA; D: TRBD2; J: TRBJ2-3
DNA: TGTGCCAGCAGCCGGGGACTAGCGGGAAACGGTGACGAGCAGTACTTC; CDR3: CASSRGLAGNGDEQYF; V: TRBV5-6; size: once; D: TRBD2; J: TRBJ2-7
DNA: TGTGCCAGCAGTTCACGAACAGGTTCAACTAATGAAAAACTGTTTTTT; CDR3: CASSSRTGSTNEKLFF; V: TRBV5-4; size: NA; D: NA; J: TRBJ1-4
DNA: TGTGCCAGTAGTATGACAGGGGGAAGCACAGATACGCAGTATTTT; CDR3: CASSMTGGSTDTQYF; V: TRBV19; size: NA; D: TRBD1; J: TRBJ2-3
DNA: TGCAGCGTCTCCGGGACTAGCGGTTCAGATACGCAGTATTTT; CDR3: CSVSGTSGSDTQYF; V: TRBV29-1; size: NA; D: TRBD2; J: TRBJ2-3
DNA: TGTGCCAGTAGTGTCGGGACTAGCGGGACCACAGATACGCAGTATTTT; CDR3: CASSVGTSGTTDTQYF; V: TRBV19; size: once; D: TRBD2; J: TRBJ2-3
DNA: TGTGCCAGCAGCTTCGCATTTCAGGGGAGAGTTAATGAAAAACTGTTTTTT; CDR3: CASSFAFQGRVNEKLFF; V: TRBV11-2; size: NA; D: NA; J: TRBJ1-4
DNA: TGTGCCAGCAGTCCCTCCTTCGGGACTAAAGCTAACTATGGCTACACCTTC; CDR3: CASSPSFGTKANYGYTF; V: TRBV27; size: NA; D: NA; J: TRBJ1-2
DNA: TGTGCCAGCAGAGGAGGACAGCAAGCCTACAATGAGCAGTTCTTC; CDR3: CASRGGQQAYNEQFF; V: TRBV2; size: once; D: NA; J: TRBJ2-1
DNA: TGTGCCAGCAGCCCAAGCCTCGGGACAAGACAAGAGACCCAGTACTTC; CDR3: CASSPSLGTRQETQYF; V: TRBV5-5; size: NA; D: NA; J: TRBJ2-5